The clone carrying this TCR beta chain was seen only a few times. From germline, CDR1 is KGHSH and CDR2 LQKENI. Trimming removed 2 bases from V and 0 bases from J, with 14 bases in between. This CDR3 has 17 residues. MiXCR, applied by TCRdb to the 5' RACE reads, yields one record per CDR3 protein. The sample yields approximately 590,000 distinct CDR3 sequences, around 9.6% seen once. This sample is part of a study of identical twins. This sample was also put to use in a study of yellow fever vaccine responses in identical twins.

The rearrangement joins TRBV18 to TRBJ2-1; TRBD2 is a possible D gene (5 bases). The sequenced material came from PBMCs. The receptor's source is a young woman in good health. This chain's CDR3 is CASSPSVGEFSYNEQFF. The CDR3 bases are TGTGCCAGCTCACCATCCGTGGGAGAGTTCTCCTACAATGAGCAGTTCTTC.